The T cell receptor (beta chain) described here comes from a study of T-cell reconstitution after alpha-beta-depleted transplantation in children. Broader study findings: Several hundred expanded graft clones reportedly gave rise to the alpha-beta T cells present about two months after transplant. Newly produced T cells mostly accounted for T-cell counts and diversity one year post-transplant. Surviving recipient cells, namely T cells and thymic progenitors, were the source of high day-60 TCRbeta diversity in some patients.

This clonotype occurred many times. The antigen remains unidentified. TCRbeta library construction was performed incorporating unique molecular identifiers. TCRdb reprocessed the PCR reads via MiXCR and lists one record per CDR3 protein. The sample holds fewer than 550,000 distinct CDR3 sequences, over 9.5% seen once. Germline V gene data show CDR1 as DFQATT and CDR2 as SNEGSKA (reference sequence). CDR3 length: 13 residues. V was trimmed by 4 bases and J by 3 bases, leaving 10 bases between them. The specimen was PBMCs, mostly from graft donor cells, collected 180 days after TCRalphabeta/CD19-depleted stem cell transplant. The sequence came from a female patient aged 2-15 years who had a stem cell transplant for aplastic anemia, so the T cells may come from the graft donor. This chain uses TRBV20-1 with TRBJ1-5, with D unresolved. CDR3 coding DNA: TGCAGTGCTACAGACGGCCACAATCAGCCCCAGCATTTT. Amino acids: CSATDGHNQPQHF.